A single sample is the source of the 18 T cell receptor beta chains below, sequenced in a study of response to subunit inactivated influenza vaccine. TCRdb re-called the RT-PCR reads with MiXCR, one entry per CDR3 protein. Seen here are about 650,000 distinct CDR3 sequences, 15% to 19% observed once, and the top ten hold around 10%. The starting material was PBMCs from blood, obtained 11 to 12 days after vaccination. The receptor source for this set is a man in his fifties who received an inactivated influenza vaccine.

This clonotype was detected only a few times. This chain links TRBV29-1 with TRBJ1-4, with TRBD1 matching 9 bases. The CDR3 contains 10 residues. The junction had 4 bases not matched to a gene; V was cut back by 6 bases and J by 14 bases. Germline-derived CDR1 and CDR2 are SQVTM and ANQGSEA. The CDR3 nucleotides are TGCAGCGTCGATGACAGGGGGCTGTTTTTT. Its translation: CSVDDRGLFF. Full variable domain (missing parts from reference TRBV29-1 and TRBJ1-4): SAVISQKPSRDICQRGTSLTIQCQVDSQVTMMFWYRQQPGQSLTLIATANQGSEATYESGFVIDKFPISRPNLTFSTLTVSNMSPEDSSIYLCSVDDRGLFFGSGTQLSVL.

This clonotype occurred a few times. The chain combines TRBV7-3 with TRBJ1-1; tentative D call: TRBD1 (6 bases). Trimming pared 4 bases from V and 8 bases from J, leaving 8 bases between. The CDR3 covers 11 residues. Per the germline V gene, CDR1 is SGHTA and CDR2 is FQGTGA. This CDR3 reads CASSSGQEAFF. The CDR3 region has the DNA TGTGCCAGCAGCTCAGGACAGGAAGCTTTCTTT. The variable domain in full, completed from reference TRBV7-3 and TRBJ1-1, reads GAGVSQTPSNKVTEKGKYVELRCDPISGHTALYWYRQSLGQGPEFLIYFQGTGAADDSGLPNDRFFAVRPEGSVSTLKIQRTERGDSAVYLCASSSGQEAFFGQGTRLTVV.

This clonotype was seen ten or more times. This chain links TRBV4-1 with TRBJ1-4; D might be TRBD1 (6 bases). Germline loops: CDR1 MGHRA, CDR2 YSYEKL. The CDR3 covers 15 residues. The ends were cut back, 1 base at V and 2 bases at J, with 8 bases in the middle. This CDR3 is CASSQATGTNEKLFF. DNA of the CDR3: TGCGCCAGCAGCCAAGCTACAGGGACTAATGAAAAACTGTTTTTT.

The chain joins TRBV4-1 to TRBJ2-7, with 11 bases lining up with TRBD2. V was pared by 4 bases and J by 0 bases, with 8 bases of the junction left unmatched. The length of the CDR3 is 17 residues. Germline V gene sequence: CDR1 MGHRA, CDR2 YSYEKL. The CDR3 DNA sequence: TGCGCCAGCAGCCCCAGAGGCACTAGCGGGAGCTCCTACGAGCAGTACTTC. Protein sequence: CASSPRGTSGSSYEQYF.

This clonotype was recorded many times. This chain links TRBV20-1 with TRBJ1-3, with D perhaps matching TRBD1 (6 bases). The CDR3 is 15 amino acids. V lost 1 base and J 2 bases, leaving 12 bases between the germline ends. Germline CDR1 reads DFQATT; CDR2 reads SNEGSKA (reference sequence). In nucleotides, the CDR3 is TGCAGTGCTAGAGTGGGGGGGGCCGCTGGAAACACCATATATTTT. Protein: CSARVGGAAGNTIYF.

This chain uses TRBV10-3 with TRBJ2-5; D uncertain. V was pared by 3 bases and J by 0 bases, with 5 bases between. The germline V gene has CDR1 ENHRY and CDR2 SYGVKD. This CDR3 contains 13 residues. The CDR3 region is CAISEYNQETQYF. The DNA of the CDR3 is TGTGCCATCAGTGAATACAACCAAGAGACCCAGTACTTC.

This clonotype was counted ten times or more. This chain uses TRBV10-3 with TRBJ2-5; TRBD1 aligns across 7 bases. This CDR3 contains 16 residues. CDR1 ENHRY and CDR2 SYGVKD come from the germline V gene. Unmatched junction bases numbered 9, after V lost 0 bases and J lost 5 bases. The CDR3 DNA sequence: TGTGCCATCAGTGAGTCGACAGGGACCACAATGGAGACCCAGTACTTC. This encodes CAISESTGTTMETQYF.

This chain connects TRBV20-1 to TRBJ2-6, with no clear D. The CDR3 has 18 residues. CDR1 DFQATT and CDR2 SNEGSKA come from the germline V gene (reference sequence). Trimming took off 0 bases at V and 2 bases at J, with 17 bases between the two ends. The CDR3 is CSARDFGLPPPGANVLTF. In DNA, the CDR3 is TGCAGTGCTAGAGATTTCGGGTTACCACCCCCTGGGGCCAACGTCCTGACTTTC.

The table lists this clonotype with a few counts. The chain carries TRBV29-1 and TRBJ2-5; 8 bases align to TRBD1. J was trimmed by 2 bases and V by 4 bases; bases with no gene match: 6. CDR3 length: 14 residues. Germline CDR1 reads SQVTM; CDR2 reads ANQGSEA. CDR3 nucleotides: TGCAGCGTTGGGACAGGGACGGTACAAGAGACCCAGTACTTC. Encoded protein: CSVGTGTVQETQYF.

This clonotype was found a few times. The chain couples TRBV3-1 to TRBJ2-7; D possibly corresponds to TRBD1 (6 bases). Looked up from germline, CDR1 is LGHDT and CDR2 is YNNKEL (reference sequence). V was pared by 4 bases and J by 6 bases, with 13 bases between. CDR3 length: 13 amino acids. The chain's CDR3 is CASSRDIASEQYF. CDR3 DNA sequence: TGTGCCAGCAGCCGGGACATCGCGAGCGAGCAGTACTTC.

This chain links TRBV3-1 with TRBJ1-2; possible D gene TRBD1, 5 bases. V lost 5 bases, J lost 2 bases, and 9 bases lay in between. CDR3 size: 13 residues. Germline CDR1 and CDR2: LGHDT and YNNKEL (reference sequence). This CDR3 is CASSVGLNYGYTF. In nucleotides, the CDR3 is TGTGCCAGCAGCGTGGGACTGAACTATGGCTACACCTTC. Variable domain in full (rest from reference TRBV3-1 and TRBJ1-2): DTAVSQTPKYLVTQMGNDKSIKCEQNLGHDTMYWYKQDSKKFLKIMFSYNNKELIINETVPNRFSPKSPDKAHLNLHINSLELGDSAVYFCASSVGLNYGYTFGSGTRLTVV.

This clonotype showed up just a few times. The chain couples TRBV12-3 or TRBV12-4 to TRBJ1-5, with D uncertain. This CDR3 is 12 amino acids long. The V end was cut by 3 bases, the J end by 8 bases, with 8 bases between. CDR3 nucleotide sequence: TGTGCCAGCAGTTTGTTAGGTAAGCCCCAGCATTTT. Translation gives CASSLLGKPQHF.

V is TRBV10-3 and J is TRBJ1-5; no definite D call. V lost 0 bases and J lost 0, with 9 bases in between. This CDR3 is built from 16 residues. Germline V gene sequence: CDR1 ENHRY, CDR2 SYGVKD. CDR3 bases: TGTGCCATCAGTGAGTCTGTCGGTTATAGCAATCAGCCCCAGCATTTT. Protein: CAISESVGYSNQPQHF.

This clonotype was detected only a few times. The V and J genes are TRBV29-1 and TRBJ2-1; tentatively, D is TRBD2 (5 bases). This CDR3 region has 14 residues. V dropped 7 bases and J dropped 7 bases, with 20 bases sitting between them. Germline lookup yields CDR1 SQVTM and CDR2 ANQGSEA. The CDR3 here is CSAGVGVGKNEQFF. CDR3 coding DNA: TGCAGCGCTGGGGTGGGAGTAGGGAAAAATGAGCAGTTCTTC.

This clonotype came up a few times. The V call is TRBV27, the J call TRBJ2-1, with TRBD2 matching over 11 bases. CDR3 length: 16 amino acids. V dropped 4 bases and J dropped 4; count of bases not matched to a gene: 6. In germline, CDR1 is MNHEY, CDR2 SMNVEV (reference sequence). The CDR3 here is CASSSRLAGQYNEQFF. The CDR3 DNA reads as TGTGCCAGCAGTTCGCGACTAGCGGGACAATACAATGAGCAGTTCTTC.

This clonotype was counted a few times. This chain links TRBV5-1 with TRBJ2-1; a possible D gene is TRBD2 (6 bases). Germline V gene sequence: CDR1 SGHRS, CDR2 YFSETQ. The CDR3 spans 15 residues. Trimming removed 2 bases from V and 4 bases from J, with 13 bases in between. Written as DNA, the CDR3 is TGCGCCAGCAGCTTAGGGTCGGGGGTATACAATGAGCAGTTCTTC. It is translated as CASSLGSGVYNEQFF. Full variable domain (missing parts from reference TRBV5-1 and TRBJ2-1): KAGVTQTPRYLIKTRGQQVTLSCSPISGHRSVSWYQQTPGQGLQFLFEYFSETQRNKGNFPGRFSGRQFSNSRSEMNVSTLELGDSALYLCASSLGSGVYNEQFFGPGTRLTVL.

This chain links TRBV7-2 with TRBJ2-1; 8 bases map to TRBD1. Trimming took 4 bases from V and 7 from J; bases not matched to a gene: 3. This CDR3 has 13 residues. Germline CDR1 and CDR2: SGHTA and FQGNSA. CDR3 in DNA: TGTGCCAGCAGCTCCAGGGGGCGGAATGAGCAGTTCTTC. The encoded protein is CASSSRGRNEQFF. Full variable domain (rest looked up from reference TRBV7-2 and TRBJ2-1): GAGVSQSPSNKVTEKGKDVELRCDPISGHTALYWYRQSLGQGLEFLIYFQGNSAPDKSGLPSDRFSAERTGGSVSTLTIQRTQQEDSAVYLCASSSRGRNEQFFGPGTRLTVL.

CDR3 DNA: TGTGCCAGCAGTTGGCGAGGGGATGAGACCCAGTACTTC. Translating gives CASSWRGDETQYF. The chain carries TRBV28 and TRBJ2-5; TRBD1 or TRBD2 may be the D gene (5 bases each). Per the germline V gene, CDR1 is MDHEN and CDR2 is SYDVKM. V was cut by 4 bases and J by 5 bases, with 11 bases left in between. The CDR3 length is 13 residues.